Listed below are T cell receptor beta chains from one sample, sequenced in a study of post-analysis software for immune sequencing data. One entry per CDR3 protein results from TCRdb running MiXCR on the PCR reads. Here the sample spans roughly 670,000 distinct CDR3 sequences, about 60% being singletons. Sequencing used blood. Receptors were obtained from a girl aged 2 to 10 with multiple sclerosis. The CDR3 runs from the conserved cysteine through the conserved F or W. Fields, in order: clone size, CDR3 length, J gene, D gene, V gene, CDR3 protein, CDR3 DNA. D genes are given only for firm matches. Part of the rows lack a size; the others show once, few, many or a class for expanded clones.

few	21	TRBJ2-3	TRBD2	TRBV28	CASSTPFLLAGGPTSTDTQYF	TGTGCCAGCAGTACCCCATTCCTACTAGCGGGGGGACCTACCAGCACAGATACGCAGTATTTT
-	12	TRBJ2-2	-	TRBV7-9	CASSPGSGELFF	TGTGCCAGCAGCCCCGGAAGCGGGGAGCTGTTTTTT
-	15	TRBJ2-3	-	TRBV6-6	CASSSRGFVVDTQYF	TGTGCCAGCAGTAGCAGGGGTTTTGTTGTGGATACGCAGTATTTT
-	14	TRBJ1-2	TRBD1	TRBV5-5	CASRRRDSPYGYTF	TGTGCCAGCAGGCGAAGGGACAGTCCATATGGCTACACCTTC
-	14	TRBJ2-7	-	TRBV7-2	CASSFSGGTDEQYF	TGTGCCAGCAGTTTTAGCGGAGGCACCGACGAGCAGTACTTC
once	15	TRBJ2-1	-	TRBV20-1	CSARETFGPLGKQFF	TGCAGTGCTAGAGAGACGTTCGGACCGCTCGGGAAGCAGTTCTTC
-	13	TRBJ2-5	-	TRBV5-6	CASGIGLRETQYF	TGTGCCAGCGGAATCGGGCTTCGGGAGACCCAGTACTTC
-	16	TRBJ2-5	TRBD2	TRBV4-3	CASSQLAGGLQETQYF	TGCGCCAGCAGCCAGCTAGCGGGGGGGCTTCAAGAGACCCAGTACTTC
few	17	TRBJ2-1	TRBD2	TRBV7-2	CASSLAALAGGPSEQFF	TGTGCCAGCAGCTTAGCGGCCCTAGCGGGGGGGCCTAGTGAGCAGTTCTTC
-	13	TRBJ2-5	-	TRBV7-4	CASQGTPGETQYF	TGTGCCAGCCAAGGGACACCAGGGGAGACCCAGTACTTC
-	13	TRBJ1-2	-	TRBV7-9	CASSLGGEWGYTF	TGTGCCAGCAGCTTAGGTGGCGAGTGGGGCTACACCTTC
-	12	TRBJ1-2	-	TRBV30	CAWTKGGAGYTF	TGTGCCTGGACAAAGGGAGGGGCTGGCTACACCTTC
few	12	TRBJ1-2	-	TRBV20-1	CSARDRADGYTF	TGCAGTGCTAGGGACAGAGCTGACGGCTACACCTTC
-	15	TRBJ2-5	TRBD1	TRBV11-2	CASSLESGGEETQYF	TGTGCCAGCAGCTTAGAGTCAGGGGGAGAGGAGACCCAGTACTTC
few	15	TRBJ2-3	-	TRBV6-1	CASSRGGTSTDTQYF	TGTGCCAGCAGCCGTGGAGGGACTAGCACAGATACGCAGTATTTT
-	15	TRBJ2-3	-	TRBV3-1	CASSQGVGNTDTQYF	TGTGCCAGCAGCCAAGGCGTGGGGAACACAGATACGCAGTATTTT
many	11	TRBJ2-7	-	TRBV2	CASSETYEQYF	TGTGCCAGCAGTGAAACCTACGAGCAGTACTTC
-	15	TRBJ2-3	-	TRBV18	CASSPLDGITDTQYF	TGTGCCAGCTCACCCCTGGACGGGATCACAGATACGCAGTATTTT
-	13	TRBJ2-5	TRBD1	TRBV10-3	CAIGDRVGETQYF	TGTGCCATCGGGGACAGGGTCGGAGAGACCCAGTACTTC
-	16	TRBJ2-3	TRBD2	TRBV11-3	CAGSSGLAGNADTQYF	TGTGCCGGCAGCTCCGGACTAGCGGGGAACGCAGATACGCAGTATTTT
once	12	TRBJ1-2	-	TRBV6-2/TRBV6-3	CASSYLGDGYTF	TGTGCCAGCAGTTACTTGGGGGACGGCTACACCTTC
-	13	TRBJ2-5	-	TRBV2	CASSLNEEETQYF	TGTGCCAGCAGCTTAAATGAGGAAGAGACCCAGTACTTC
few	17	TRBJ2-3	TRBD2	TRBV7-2	CASSFPTSGGAFDTQYF	TGTGCCAGCAGCTTCCCTACTAGCGGGGGGGCGTTTGATACGCAGTATTTT
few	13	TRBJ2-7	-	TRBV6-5	CASSYSIGGSQYF	TGTGCCAGCAGTTACTCGATCGGCGGGTCCCAGTACTTC
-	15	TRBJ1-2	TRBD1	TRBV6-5	CATTPGQGSNYGYTF	TGTGCCACAACCCCGGGACAGGGGTCTAACTATGGCTACACCTTC
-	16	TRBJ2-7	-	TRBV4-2	CAGSQSWEAENPEQYF	TGTGCCGGCAGCCAGTCTTGGGAAGCGGAGAATCCCGAGCAGTACTTC
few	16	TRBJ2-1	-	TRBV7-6	CASSPARQSSYNEQFF	TGTGCCAGCAGCCCCGCCCGACAGAGTTCCTACAATGAGCAGTTCTTC
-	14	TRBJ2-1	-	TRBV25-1	CASSEASSYNEQFF	TGTGCCAGCAGTGAAGCGAGCTCCTACAATGAGCAGTTCTTC
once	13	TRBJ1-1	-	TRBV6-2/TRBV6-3	CASFRTGNTEAFF	TGTGCCAGCTTCCGGACGGGGAACACTGAAGCTTTCTTT
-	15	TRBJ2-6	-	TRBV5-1	CASSSRFSGANVLTF	TGCGCCAGCAGCTCGCGGTTCTCTGGGGCCAACGTCCTGACTTTC
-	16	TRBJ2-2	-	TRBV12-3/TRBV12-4	CTSSPPWERDTGELFF	TGTACCAGCAGTCCCCCATGGGAGAGGGATACCGGGGAGCTGTTTTTT